The 14 T cell receptor beta chains below all came from one sample that was sequenced in a study of blood T cell repertoires in COVID-19. The repertoire was sequenced with immunoSEQ multiplex PCR; TCRdb's copy has only in-frame clones and lacks some. The table shows roughly 350,000 clones, with 85% to 90% occurring only once. Sequences were obtained from peripheral blood. These TCRs come from an older woman with COVID-19, enrolled during active disease.

Note on this clone: Other DNA sequences from this sample encode an identical CDR3 as well. This chain links TRBV24-1 with TRBJ2-7; 8 bases map to TRBD1. Germline CDR1 reads KGHDR; CDR2 reads SFDVKD. CDR3 size: 13 residues. Unmatched junction bases numbered 6, after V lost 11 bases and J lost 1 base. CDR3 in DNA: TGTGCCAGGGGGACAGGTTATTCCTACGAGCAGTACTTC. It translates to CARGTGYSYEQYF.

The V call is TRBV11-2, the J call TRBJ2-3; D is undetermined. The CDR3 is 12 residues long. Germline CDR1 is SGHAT and CDR2 is FQNNGV. The V gene lost 1 base and the J gene lost 6 bases, with 5 bases spanning the gap. CDR3 sequence: CASSLVLDTQYF. The CDR3 DNA reads as TGTGCCAGCAGCTTAGTCTTGGATACGCAGTATTTT.

J is TRBJ2-7 and V is TRBV9; 8 bases fit TRBD2. The V gene's germline CDR1 is SGDLS and CDR2 YYNGEE. The CDR3 totals 15 residues. V shed 4 bases, J shed 5 bases, and the junction held 11 bases outside the gene matches. The DNA for the CDR3 is TGTGCCAGCAGCCCTAGGGGCCCGGGGGGGGACGAGCAGTACTTC. Translation gives CASSPRGPGGDEQYF.

Only a few counts were recorded for this clone. The chain has TRBV7-2 and TRBJ1-3, with TRBD1 identical over 10 bases. Germline-derived CDR1 and CDR2 are SGHTA and FQGNSA. V was clipped by 6 bases and J by 3 bases; unmatched bases: 5. CDR3 length equals 15 residues. The CDR3 DNA sequence: TGTGCCAGCAGTCGACAGGGGGCAGTTGGAAACACCATATATTTT. Amino acids: CASSRQGAVGNTIYF.

V is TRBV7-2 and J is TRBJ1-4, with D possibly TRBD1 on 6 matching bases. Germline V CDR1 and CDR2: SGHTA, FQGNSA. Trimming cost V 8 bases and J 8 bases, with 18 bases left between them. The CDR3 consists of 14 residues. CDR3 residues: CASFPQGLLEKLFF. CDR3 in DNA: TGTGCCAGCTTCCCCCAGGGGTTGTTGGAAAAACTGTTTTTT.

This chain uses TRBV12-5 with TRBJ1-2, with D unclear. Germline loops: CDR1 LGHNT, CDR2 FRNRAP. The CDR3 totals 11 residues. V lost 11 bases, J lost 5 bases, and 12 bases lay in between. The CDR3 region has the DNA TGTGCTCAAGAGGAGGTTTATGGCTACACCTTC. This encodes CAQEEVYGYTF.

In DNA form, the CDR3 reads TGTGCCAGCAGTCTGTACGAGGCTAGGCAAAAACTGTTTTTT. Translated: CASSLYEARQKLFF. This chain connects TRBV7-2 to TRBJ1-4; D not certain. Germline V gene sequence: CDR1 SGHTA, CDR2 FQGNSA. The CDR3 consists of 14 residues. Trimming removed 6 bases from V and 9 bases from J, with 17 bases in between.

This clone has just one count. The chain recombines TRBV4-1 with TRBJ1-3, with 7 bases aligning to TRBD1. CDR3 length equals 16 residues. V trimming: 5 bases; J trimming: 0 bases; junction bases outside the gene matches: 7. The germline gives CDR1 MGHRA, CDR2 YSYEKL. Written as DNA, the CDR3 is TGCGCCAGCAGCTCTCGACAGGGTTTCTCTGGAAACACCATATATTTT. It specifies CASSSRQGFSGNTIYF.

This rearrangement joins TRBV5-5 to TRBJ1-6; D not certain. This CDR3 has 12 amino acids. Germline V gives CDR1 SGHKS, CDR2 YYEKEE (reference sequence). V was shortened by 2 bases and J by 7 bases, with 4 bases between the two germline ends. The CDR3, as DNA: TGTGCCAGCAGCTTCGGGAATTCACCCCTCCACTTT. Its translation is CASSFGNSPLHF. Together with reference TRBV5-5 and TRBJ1-6, the CDR3 gives the full variable domain: DAGVTQSPTHLIKTRGQQVTLRCSPISGHKSVSWYQQVLGQGPQFIFQYYEKEERGRGNFPDRFSARQFPNYSSELNVNALLLGDSALYLCASSFGNSPLHFGNGTRLTVT.

V usage is TRBV9 and J usage is TRBJ1-2; D is unresolved. Germline assignment: CDR1 SGDLS and CDR2 YYNGEE. The CDR3 is 14 amino acids. The V end lost 0 bases, the J end lost 2 bases, and 8 bases lay between the germline ends. CDR3 bases: TGTGCCAGCAGCGTAGAGGCGGGGAACTATGGCTACACCTTC. Its protein is CASSVEAGNYGYTF.

V usage is TRBV6-6 and J usage is TRBJ1-3; 9 bases are shared with TRBD1. V lost 6 bases to trimming and J lost 5 bases; unmatched junction nucleotides: 11. This CDR3 contains 16 residues. The germline gives CDR1 MNHNY, CDR2 SVGAGI (reference sequence). The CDR3 is CASSGRGGQGRNTIYF. CDR3 bases: TGTGCCAGCAGCGGTCGAGGGGGACAGGGAAGAAACACCATATATTTT.

The gene calls are TRBV21-1 and TRBJ1-2; TRBD1 is the table's D call and was not checked against the DNA. TRBV21-1 is listed as a pseudogene. The CDR3 runs 12 residues. CDR3 amino acids: CRQKQSNYGYTF. For the CDR3, the DNA is TGTAGGCAGAAACAGTCTAACTATGGCTACACCTTC.

The chain recombines TRBV5-4 with TRBJ1-4; D gene unclear. CDR1 is SGHNT and CDR2 is YYREEE in the germline V gene (reference sequence). The CDR3 extends over 17 amino acids. Between the trimmed V and J ends, which lost 0 bases and 4 bases, there was a span of 16 bases. Here the CDR3 reads CASSLDPQTKINEKLFF. In DNA form, the CDR3 reads TGTGCCAGCAGCTTGGATCCCCAGACAAAAATTAATGAAAAACTGTTTTTT.

In this sample, this clone turned up a few times. This chain links TRBV29-1 with TRBJ2-5; 13 nucleotides match TRBD2. Germline V gene lookup returns CDR1 SQVTM and CDR2 ANQGSEA. This CDR3 spans 13 amino acids. Trimming removed 5 bases from V and 7 bases from J; junction bases left unmatched: 4. The CDR3 bases are TGCAGCGTTCCACTAGCGGGGGGGGTGACCCAGTACTTC. Protein: CSVPLAGGVTQYF.